This TCR beta chain was identified during a study of blood T cell repertoires in COVID-19. Background on the study: From the United States, Italy and Spain came samples of acute and convalescent COVID-19. Sample material is recorded as cDNA or gDNA derived from T cells, B-cell-depleted T cells, or PBMCs.

The CDR3 is 19 amino acids. Germline assignment: CDR1 MNHNS and CDR2 SASEGT. V trimming: 3 bases; J trimming: 6 bases; junction bases outside the gene matches: 12. As processed by the authors: Nucleated cell counts were estimated from reference gene primer amplification. Data came from immunoSEQ multiplex PCR; TCRdb stores just in-frame clones and leaves some out. From that table come the V and J calls and clone size; the DNA was used to work out D and trimming. The sample includes roughly 55,000 clones, approximately 78% seen only once; the top ten take around 12%. The clonotype comes from a man older than 75 with acute or convalescent COVID-19. The specimen was peripheral blood. V usage is TRBV6-1 and J usage is TRBJ2-1; 15 positions match TRBD2. This chain's CDR3 is CASSERTSGRERGANEQFF. In nucleotides, the CDR3 is TGTGCCAGCAGTGAGAGGACTAGCGGGAGGGAGAGGGGAGCCAATGAGCAGTTCTTC.